A selection of T cell receptor beta chains follows, all from one sample in a study of blood T cell repertoires in COVID-19. Clones were read by immunoSEQ multiplex PCR, and TCRdb kept only the in-frame ones, dropping some. The sample holds roughly 120,000 clones; around 90% are singletons and the top ten take roughly 4.5%. The specimen was peripheral blood. The receptors derive from a man between 60 and 75 years old with COVID-19, enrolled during active disease. The CDR3 runs from the conserved cysteine through the conserved F or W. The D gene is left open where the match is weak. Part of the rows lack a size; the others show once, few, many or a class for expanded clones.

len: 14
v_gene: TRBV15
j_gene: TRBJ2-2
abundance: few
d_gene: TRBD1
CDR3nt: TGTGCCACCAGCCCGGGGACAGGTAGAGGGGAGCTGTTTTTT
CDR3aa: CATSPGTGRGELFF

len: 11
v_gene: TRBV19
j_gene: TRBJ2-2
abundance: few
d_gene: .
CDR3nt: TGTGCCAGCCAGCGGCTCGGGGAGCTGTTTTTT
CDR3aa: CASQRLGELFF

len: 15
v_gene: TRBV11-3
j_gene: TRBJ1-2
abundance: .
d_gene: TRBD1
CDR3nt: TGTGCCAGCAGCTCACGACAGGGTTCGAGGTATGGCTACACCTTC
CDR3aa: CASSSRQGSRYGYTF

len: 15
v_gene: TRBV11-3
j_gene: TRBJ2-7
abundance: once
d_gene: TRBD2
CDR3nt: TGTGCCAGCAGCTTAACCGCGGGAGTGAGCTACGAGCAGTACTTC
CDR3aa: CASSLTAGVSYEQYF

len: 13
v_gene: TRBV7-9
j_gene: TRBJ1-2
abundance: once
d_gene: .
CDR3nt: TGTGCCAGCACCTTCCCTGGTAGCTATGGCTACACCTTC
CDR3aa: CASTFPGSYGYTF

len: 13
v_gene: TRBV7-2
j_gene: TRBJ1-5
abundance: .
d_gene: .
CDR3nt: TGTGCCAGCAGCTTACAACAGTTTCAGCCCCAGCATTTT
CDR3aa: CASSLQQFQPQHF

len: 15
v_gene: TRBV4-2
j_gene: TRBJ1-3
abundance: .
d_gene: .
CDR3nt: TGTGCCAGCAGTTTCTACTCCAACTCTGGAAACACCATATATTTT
CDR3aa: CASSFYSNSGNTIYF

len: 14
v_gene: TRBV15
j_gene: TRBJ2-5
abundance: .
d_gene: TRBD2
CDR3nt: TGTGCCACCAGTCCGGGACTAGGGTGGGAGACCCAGTACTTC
CDR3aa: CATSPGLGWETQYF

len: 10
v_gene: TRBV6-5
j_gene: TRBJ1-2
abundance: .
d_gene: .
CDR3nt: TGTGCCAGCAGTTACCCAGGCTACACCTTC
CDR3aa: CASSYPGYTF

len: 17
v_gene: TRBV5-4
j_gene: TRBJ2-5
abundance: .
d_gene: TRBD1
CDR3nt: TGTGCCAGCAGCCCTCGTCTTACAGGGGGCTGGGAGGAGACCCAGTACTTC
CDR3aa: CASSPRLTGGWEETQYF

len: 16
v_gene: TRBV18
j_gene: TRBJ2-2
abundance: .
d_gene: TRBD2
CDR3nt: TGTGCCAGCTCACCAGAACCCGGGAGGGAGACCGGGGAGCTGTTTTTT
CDR3aa: CASSPEPGRETGELFF

len: 14
v_gene: TRBV2
j_gene: TRBJ1-4
abundance: .
d_gene: TRBD1
CDR3nt: TGTGCCAGCAGGGGGGGACAGGCAGGTGGGAAACTGTTTTTT
CDR3aa: CASRGGQAGGKLFF

len: 16
v_gene: TRBV5-4
j_gene: TRBJ2-1
abundance: .
d_gene: .
CDR3nt: TGTGCCAGCAGCATACCAAGCGGAGGCGAAGACAATGAGCAGTTCTTC
CDR3aa: CASSIPSGGEDNEQFF

len: 16
v_gene: TRBV28
j_gene: TRBJ2-1
abundance: few
d_gene: .
CDR3nt: TGTGCCAGCAGTTTCGGACAGACCTACAAGCACAATGAGCAGTTCTTC
CDR3aa: CASSFGQTYKHNEQFF

len: 14
v_gene: TRBV5-1
j_gene: TRBJ1-1
abundance: .
d_gene: .
CDR3nt: TGCGCCAGCAGCCCGGGGTCCGAGAACACTGAAGCTTTCTTT
CDR3aa: CASSPGSENTEAFF

len: 15
v_gene: TRBV5-1
j_gene: TRBJ2-5
abundance: .
d_gene: TRBD2
CDR3nt: TGCGCCAGCAGCTCGACTAGCGGGAGGGGAGAGACCCAGTACTTC
CDR3aa: CASSSTSGRGETQYF

len: 15
v_gene: TRBV27
j_gene: TRBJ2-6
abundance: few
d_gene: .
CDR3nt: TGTGCCAGCAGTTTGGGCCCATCTGGGGCCAACGTCCTGACTTTC
CDR3aa: CASSLGPSGANVLTF

len: 14
v_gene: TRBV6-5
j_gene: TRBJ1-1
abundance: few
d_gene: .
CDR3nt: TGTGCCACACTCGGGGGGAGAGTGAACACTGAAGCTTTCTTT
CDR3aa: CATLGGRVNTEAFF

len: 17
v_gene: TRBV3-1/TRBV3-2
j_gene: TRBJ2-4
abundance: .
d_gene: .
CDR3nt: TGTGCCAGCAGCCAAGGGAGGACCGTGCTGGCCAAAAACATTCAGTACTTC
CDR3aa: CASSQGRTVLAKNIQYF

len: 14
v_gene: TRBV6-5
j_gene: TRBJ1-1
abundance: .
d_gene: .
CDR3nt: TGTGCCAGCAGTATAAAGACGGGGAACACTGAAGCTTTCTTT
CDR3aa: CASSIKTGNTEAFF

len: 14
v_gene: TRBV18
j_gene: TRBJ1-1
abundance: .
d_gene: TRBD1
CDR3nt: TGTGCCAGCTCAACCGACAGGGGACATGGTGAAGCTTTCTTT
CDR3aa: CASSTDRGHGEAFF

len: 15
v_gene: TRBV6-5
j_gene: TRBJ2-3
abundance: .
d_gene: TRBD2
CDR3nt: TGTGCCAGCAGTTACGGACTAGCGGGCGCAGATACGCAGTATTTT
CDR3aa: CASSYGLAGADTQYF

len: 12
v_gene: TRBV2
j_gene: TRBJ1-2
abundance: few
d_gene: TRBD1
CDR3nt: TGTGCCAGCAGTGGACAGGGGTATGGCTACACCTTC
CDR3aa: CASSGQGYGYTF

len: 15
v_gene: TRBV10-3
j_gene: TRBJ1-3
abundance: .
d_gene: .
CDR3nt: TGTGCCACGGGGGGAACCGGGACAAATGGAAACACCATATATTTT
CDR3aa: CATGGTGTNGNTIYF

len: 14
v_gene: TRBV28
j_gene: TRBJ1-6
abundance: once
d_gene: TRBD1
CDR3nt: TGTGCCAGCAGTCCGGGACAGCTTTATTCACCCCTCCACTTT
CDR3aa: CASSPGQLYSPLHF

len: 17
v_gene: TRBV6-6
j_gene: TRBJ2-6
abundance: few
d_gene: .
CDR3nt: TGTGCCAGCAGTCTACGGGGGTATGGGGTTGGGGCCAACGTCCTGACTTTC
CDR3aa: CASSLRGYGVGANVLTF

len: 14
v_gene: TRBV30
j_gene: TRBJ2-2
abundance: once
d_gene: .
CDR3nt: TGTGCCTGGAGTCGTACAGCGAACACCGGGGAGCTGTTTTTT
CDR3aa: CAWSRTANTGELFF

len: 19
v_gene: TRBV11-3
j_gene: TRBJ2-2
abundance: .
d_gene: TRBD2
CDR3nt: TGTGCCAGCAGCTTAGAATGGTCGAGCGGGAGAGGGGGGACCGGGGAGCTGTTTTTT
CDR3aa: CASSLEWSSGRGGTGELFF

len: 15
v_gene: TRBV28
j_gene: TRBJ2-1
abundance: .
d_gene: TRBD2
CDR3nt: TGTGCCAGCAGTTTACCGGGAGGATCCTACAATGAGCAGTTCTTC
CDR3aa: CASSLPGGSYNEQFF

len: 16
v_gene: TRBV28
j_gene: TRBJ2-7
abundance: .
d_gene: TRBD2
CDR3nt: TGTGCCAGCAGTCCCCCTGGGGGAGGGGCGGGCGACGAGCAGTACTTC
CDR3aa: CASSPPGGGAGDEQYF

len: 15
v_gene: TRBV7-7
j_gene: TRBJ2-1
abundance: .
d_gene: TRBD1
CDR3nt: TGTGCCAGCAGCCCAGCCGGGACAGGGTCGAATGAGCAGTTCTTC
CDR3aa: CASSPAGTGSNEQFF

len: 18
v_gene: TRBV4-3
j_gene: TRBJ2-5
abundance: once
d_gene: .
CDR3nt: TGCGCCAGCAGCCCCTGGGGGACCAGGGGTGGGGCCGAAGAGACCCAGTACTTC
CDR3aa: CASSPWGTRGGAEETQYF

len: 13
v_gene: TRBV5-1
j_gene: TRBJ1-1
abundance: .
d_gene: .
CDR3nt: TGCGCCAGCAGCTTGGAGGGGCGGACGGAAGCTTTCTTT
CDR3aa: CASSLEGRTEAFF

len: 14
v_gene: TRBV29-1
j_gene: TRBJ2-1
abundance: .
d_gene: TRBD2
CDR3nt: TGCAGCGTTGGGACTAGCGGCGCCTACAATGAGCAGTTCTTC
CDR3aa: CSVGTSGAYNEQFF

len: 14
v_gene: TRBV11-2
j_gene: TRBJ1-4
abundance: once
d_gene: TRBD1
CDR3nt: TGTGCCAGTCGAGGGGGCAGGACTAATGAAAAACTGTTTTTT
CDR3aa: CASRGGRTNEKLFF

len: 15
v_gene: TRBV5-4
j_gene: TRBJ1-6
abundance: once
d_gene: .
CDR3nt: TGTGCCAGCAGCTTGCATCAGGGGAATAATTCACCCCTCCACTTT
CDR3aa: CASSLHQGNNSPLHF

len: 15
v_gene: TRBV19
j_gene: TRBJ2-3
abundance: .
d_gene: .
CDR3nt: TGTGCCAGTAGTGTAGGTAGCGCCCAGGGGGATACGCAGTATTTT
CDR3aa: CASSVGSAQGDTQYF

len: 14
v_gene: TRBV5-1
j_gene: TRBJ1-2
abundance: .
d_gene: .
CDR3nt: TGCGCCAGCAGTTCGACGGGGGGCTCATATGGCTACACCTTC
CDR3aa: CASSSTGGSYGYTF

len: 19
v_gene: TRBV11-2
j_gene: TRBJ2-2
abundance: once
d_gene: TRBD2
CDR3nt: TGTGCCAGCAGCTTAGTTTACAGAACTAGCGGGAGAGAAGACGGGGAGCTGTTTTTT
CDR3aa: CASSLVYRTSGREDGELFF

len: 18
v_gene: TRBV21-1
j_gene: TRBJ1-6
abundance: .
d_gene: .
CDR3nt: TGTGCCAGCAGCAAAGAGGTTAGGGACAGGGGGTATAATTCACCCCTCCACTTT
CDR3aa: CASSKEVRDRGYNSPLHF

len: 15
v_gene: TRBV19
j_gene: TRBJ2-1
abundance: .
d_gene: TRBD1
CDR3nt: TGTGCCAGTAGTTCCCGACAGGGGACTTACAATGAGCAGTTCTTC
CDR3aa: CASSSRQGTYNEQFF

len: 14
v_gene: TRBV7-9
j_gene: TRBJ1-4
abundance: .
d_gene: .
CDR3nt: TGTGCCAGCGGTTCCAGGGAGGCTAATGAAAAACTGTTTTTT
CDR3aa: CASGSREANEKLFF

len: 13
v_gene: TRBV9
j_gene: TRBJ1-2
abundance: .
d_gene: TRBD1
CDR3nt: TGTGCCAGCAGCTCCGGGACAGGCGGAGGCTACACCTTC
CDR3aa: CASSSGTGGGYTF

len: 17
v_gene: TRBV4-3
j_gene: TRBJ2-1
abundance: .
d_gene: .
CDR3nt: TGCGCCAGCAGCCGGGAGACACGCACTCCCCTGGGCAATGAGCAGTTCTTC
CDR3aa: CASSRETRTPLGNEQFF

len: 13
v_gene: TRBV19
j_gene: TRBJ1-2
abundance: .
d_gene: .
CDR3nt: TGTGCCAGTACCCTGGGCAGGGATGATGGCTACACCTTC
CDR3aa: CASTLGRDDGYTF

len: 13
v_gene: TRBV7-9
j_gene: TRBJ2-7
abundance: .
d_gene: .
CDR3nt: TGTGCCAGCAGCTTAGACGGGAGAGGCGAGCAGTACTTC
CDR3aa: CASSLDGRGEQYF

len: 14
v_gene: TRBV6-5
j_gene: TRBJ1-6
abundance: .
d_gene: .
CDR3nt: TGTGCCAGCAGAAGGGACACACCCAATTCACCCCTCCACTTT
CDR3aa: CASRRDTPNSPLHF

len: 11
v_gene: TRBV29-1
j_gene: TRBJ1-4
abundance: .
d_gene: .
CDR3nt: TGCAGCGTTAGGGGAAGGGAAAAACTGTTTTTT
CDR3aa: CSVRGREKLFF

len: 17
v_gene: TRBV3-1/TRBV3-2
j_gene: TRBJ2-3
abundance: .
d_gene: .
CDR3nt: TGTGCCAGCAGCCAAGATATAGGGACGGGAGATAGAGATACGCAGTATTTT
CDR3aa: CASSQDIGTGDRDTQYF

len: 17
v_gene: TRBV5-5
j_gene: TRBJ1-5
abundance: medium-sized
d_gene: .
CDR3nt: TGTGCCAGCAGCTTGTCGGTAGGCTGGAGTGGCAATCAGCCCCAGCATTTT
CDR3aa: CASSLSVGWSGNQPQHF

len: 12
v_gene: TRBV7-9
j_gene: TRBJ2-7
abundance: .
d_gene: .
CDR3nt: TGTGCCAGCAGCTTAGATACAGACCGCTGGTACTTC
CDR3aa: CASSLDTDRWYF

len: 16
v_gene: TRBV4-3
j_gene: TRBJ2-2
abundance: .
d_gene: .
CDR3nt: TGCGCCAGCAGCCAATCCGCCAGGGAAAACACCGGGGAGCTGTTTTTT
CDR3aa: CASSQSARENTGELFF

len: 14
v_gene: TRBV10-1
j_gene: TRBJ2-5
abundance: .
d_gene: TRBD1
CDR3nt: TGCGCCAGCAGTGACCCGGGACAGGGAGAGACCCAGTACTTC
CDR3aa: CASSDPGQGETQYF

len: 14
v_gene: TRBV7-8
j_gene: TRBJ2-3
abundance: .
d_gene: .
CDR3nt: TGTGCCAGCAGAGGCGCTAGCGCCCCAGATACGCAGTATTTT
CDR3aa: CASRGASAPDTQYF

len: 12
v_gene: TRBV6-4
j_gene: TRBJ2-7
abundance: .
d_gene: .
CDR3nt: TGTGCCAGCATAAGGGGGTCCTACGAGCAGTACTTC
CDR3aa: CASIRGSYEQYF

len: 15
v_gene: TRBV6-5
j_gene: TRBJ1-4
abundance: .
d_gene: TRBD1
CDR3nt: TGTGCCAGCAGATCACAGGGGCTCCCTAATGAAAAACTGTTTTTT
CDR3aa: CASRSQGLPNEKLFF